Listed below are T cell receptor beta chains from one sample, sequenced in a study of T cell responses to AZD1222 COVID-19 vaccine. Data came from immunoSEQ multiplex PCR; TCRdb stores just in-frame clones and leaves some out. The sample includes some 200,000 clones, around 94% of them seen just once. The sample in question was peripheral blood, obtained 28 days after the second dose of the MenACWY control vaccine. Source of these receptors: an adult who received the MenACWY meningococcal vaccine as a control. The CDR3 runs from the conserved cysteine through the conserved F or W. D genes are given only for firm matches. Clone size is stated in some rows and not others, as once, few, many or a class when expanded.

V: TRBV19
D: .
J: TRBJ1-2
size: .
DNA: TGTGCCAGTAGTATGGGTCGGTTAAAAGGCTACACCTTC
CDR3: CASSMGRLKGYTF

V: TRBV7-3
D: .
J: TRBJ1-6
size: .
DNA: TGTGCCAGCAGTCCCTCGGGGAGGTATAATTCACCCCTCCACTTT
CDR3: CASSPSGRYNSPLHF

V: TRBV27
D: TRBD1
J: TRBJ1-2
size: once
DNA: TGTGCCAGCAGTCAGGGGGGCCATGGCTACACCTTC
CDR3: CASSQGGHGYTF

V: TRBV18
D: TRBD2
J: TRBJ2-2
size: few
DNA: TGTGCCAGCTCACCAGGGAGGGGAAACACCGGGGAGCTGTTTTTT
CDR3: CASSPGRGNTGELFF

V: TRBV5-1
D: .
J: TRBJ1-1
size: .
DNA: TGCGCCAGCAGCTTAGGGCCCGATGAAGCTTTCTTT
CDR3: CASSLGPDEAFF

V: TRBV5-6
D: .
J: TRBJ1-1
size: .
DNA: TGTGCCAGCAACTTCGCGGGCACTGAAGCTTTCTTT
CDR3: CASNFAGTEAFF

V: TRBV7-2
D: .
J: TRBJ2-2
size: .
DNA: TGTGCCAGCAATAGCGGATTGAACACCGGGGAGCTGTTTTTT
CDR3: CASNSGLNTGELFF

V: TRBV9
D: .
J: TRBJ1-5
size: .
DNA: TGTGCCAGCAGCGTAAACCAAGACAATCAGCCCCAGCATTTT
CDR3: CASSVNQDNQPQHF

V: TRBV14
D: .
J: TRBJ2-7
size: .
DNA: TGTGCCAGCAGCCAAGCCGGGACTCTATACGAGCAGTACTTC
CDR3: CASSQAGTLYEQYF

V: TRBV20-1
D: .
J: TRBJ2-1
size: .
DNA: TGCAGTGCTAGTGGCGGGAATAGCGTTAATGAGCAGTTCTTC
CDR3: CSASGGNSVNEQFF

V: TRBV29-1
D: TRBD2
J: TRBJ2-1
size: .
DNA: TGCAGCGCGGGGGGGACTAGCGATTTATATGAGCAGTTCTTC
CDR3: CSAGGTSDLYEQFF

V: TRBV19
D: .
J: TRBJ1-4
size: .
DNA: TGTGCCAGTAACATCTTGGGAGGGGATGAAAAACTGTTTTTT
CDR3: CASNILGGDEKLFF

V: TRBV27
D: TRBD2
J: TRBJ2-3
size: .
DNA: TGTGCCAGCAGGAGCCTAGCGGGAGTTGAGGATACGCAGTATTTT
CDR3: CASRSLAGVEDTQYF

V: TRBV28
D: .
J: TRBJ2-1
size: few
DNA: TGTGCCAGCAGTCTCCGCCAGGCACCCAATGAGCAGTTCTTC
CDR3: CASSLRQAPNEQFF

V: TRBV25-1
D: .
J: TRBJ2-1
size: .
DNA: TGTGCCAGCAGTGGACCGGGGGGCCTATCCACCAATGAGCAGTTCTTC
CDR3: CASSGPGGLSTNEQFF

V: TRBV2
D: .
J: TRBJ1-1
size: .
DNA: TGTGCCAGCAGTGGGGTGGGACCTCAGAACACTGAAGCTTTCTTT
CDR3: CASSGVGPQNTEAFF

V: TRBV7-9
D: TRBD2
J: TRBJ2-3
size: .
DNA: TGTGCCAGCAGCCAAGCGGGGGTCCCCACAGATACGCAGTATTTT
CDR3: CASSQAGVPTDTQYF

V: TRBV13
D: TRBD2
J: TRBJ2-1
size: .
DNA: TGTGCCAGCAGCTTTGGGACTAGCGGGTTCGATGAGCAGTTCTTC
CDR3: CASSFGTSGFDEQFF

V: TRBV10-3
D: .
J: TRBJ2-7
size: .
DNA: TGTGCCATCAGTGAGTCTACCAGGGGAGGGCAGTACTTC
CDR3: CAISESTRGGQYF

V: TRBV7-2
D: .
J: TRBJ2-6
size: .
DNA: TGTGCCAGCAGCCAAGTCTCTGGGGCCAACGTCCTGACTTTC
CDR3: CASSQVSGANVLTF

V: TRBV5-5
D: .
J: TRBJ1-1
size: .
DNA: TGTGCCAGCAGCCGGTGGAGGGACACTGAAGCTTTCTTT
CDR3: CASSRWRDTEAFF

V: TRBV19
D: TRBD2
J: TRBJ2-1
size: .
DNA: TGTGCCAGTAGTCCCGTCGGGGGGACGTCCTACAATGAGCAGTTCTTC
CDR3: CASSPVGGTSYNEQFF

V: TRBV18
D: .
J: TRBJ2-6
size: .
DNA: TGTGCCAGCTCCCCACCCTCTGGGGCCAACGTCCTGACTTTC
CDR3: CASSPPSGANVLTF

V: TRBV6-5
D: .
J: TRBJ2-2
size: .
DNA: TGTGCCAGCAGGGTCCCAGCCGCGAACACCGGGGAGCTGTTTTTT
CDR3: CASRVPAANTGELFF

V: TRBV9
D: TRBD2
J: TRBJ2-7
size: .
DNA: TGTGCCAGCAGCACTGGGACTAGCGGGGGGGATGAGCAGTACTTC
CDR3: CASSTGTSGGDEQYF

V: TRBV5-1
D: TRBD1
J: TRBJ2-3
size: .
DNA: TGCGCCAGCAGCTCGGACAGGCCCACAGATACGCAGTATTTT
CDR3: CASSSDRPTDTQYF

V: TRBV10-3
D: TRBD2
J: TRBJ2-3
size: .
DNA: TGTGCCATCAGTGAGGGGCAGGGACTAGCGGGGACAGATACGCAGTATTTT
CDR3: CAISEGQGLAGTDTQYF

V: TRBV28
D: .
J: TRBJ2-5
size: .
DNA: TGTGCCAGCAGTTACCGACGGAGAAGGGAAGAGACCCAGTACTTC
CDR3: CASSYRRRREETQYF

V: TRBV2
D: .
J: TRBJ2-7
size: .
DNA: TGTGCCAGCAGTGAAGGGGGATACGAGCAGTACTTC
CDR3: CASSEGGYEQYF

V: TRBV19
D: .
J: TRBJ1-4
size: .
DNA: TGTGCCAGTAGTGTCTCAGGGACCACTAATGAAAAACTGTTTTTT
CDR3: CASSVSGTTNEKLFF

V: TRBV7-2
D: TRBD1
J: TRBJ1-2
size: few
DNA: TGTGCCAGCAGCTCGCGTCAGGGGGCGCATGGCCATGGCTACACCTTC
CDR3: CASSSRQGAHGHGYTF

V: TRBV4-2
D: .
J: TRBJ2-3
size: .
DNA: TGTGCCAGCAGCCAAGCTCTCACAGATACGCAGTATTTT
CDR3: CASSQALTDTQYF

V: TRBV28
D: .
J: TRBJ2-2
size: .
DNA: TGTGCCAGCAGTTTATTCGGTTACACCGGGGAGCTGTTTTTT
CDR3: CASSLFGYTGELFF

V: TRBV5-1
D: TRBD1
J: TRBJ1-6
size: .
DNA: TGCGCCAGCAGGCAAGACAGGGGGCTCTCACCCCTCCACTTT
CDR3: CASRQDRGLSPLHF

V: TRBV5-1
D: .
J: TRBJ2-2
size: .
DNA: TGCGCCAGCAGCCAGGAGACCGGGGAGCTGTTTTTT
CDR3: CASSQETGELFF

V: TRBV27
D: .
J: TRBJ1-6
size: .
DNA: TGTGCCAGCACCGTGGCCGGAGATAATTCACCCCTCCACTTT
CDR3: CASTVAGDNSPLHF

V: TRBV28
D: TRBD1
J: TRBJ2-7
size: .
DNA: TGTGCCAGCAGTTCTCCCGGGACAGGGGCTCTGTTC
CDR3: CASSSPGTGALF

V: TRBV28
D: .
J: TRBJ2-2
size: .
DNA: TGTGCCAGCAGTTTCTTTATCATCGGGGTAGATCCCGGGGAGCTGTTTTTT
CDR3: CASSFFIIGVDPGELFF